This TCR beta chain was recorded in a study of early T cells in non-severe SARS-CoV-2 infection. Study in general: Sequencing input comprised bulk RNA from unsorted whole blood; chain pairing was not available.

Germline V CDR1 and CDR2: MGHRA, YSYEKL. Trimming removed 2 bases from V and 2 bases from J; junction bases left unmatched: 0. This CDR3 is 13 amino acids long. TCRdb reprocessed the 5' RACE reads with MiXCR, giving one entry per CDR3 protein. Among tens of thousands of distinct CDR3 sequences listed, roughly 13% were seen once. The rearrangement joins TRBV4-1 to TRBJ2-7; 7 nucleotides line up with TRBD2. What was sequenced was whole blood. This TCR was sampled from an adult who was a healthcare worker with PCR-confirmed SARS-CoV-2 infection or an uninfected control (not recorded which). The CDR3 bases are TGCGCCAGCAGCCAAAGCGGGACCTACGAGCAGTACTTC. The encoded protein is CASSQSGTYEQYF.